This T cell receptor (beta chain) derives from a study of blood T cell repertoires in COVID-19. Overall study context: The United States, Italy and Spain were the sources of the acute and convalescent COVID-19 samples. Sources were T cells, B-cell-depleted T cells, or PBMCs; the material itself was cDNA or gDNA.

While infection was still active, Seattle patients were enrolled and then followed longitudinally. The CDR3 length is 14 residues. In germline, CDR1 is KGHSH, CDR2 LQKENI. Trimming shortened V by 6 bases and J by 0 bases, and 10 bases separated the two germline ends. TCRdb's table, derived via immunoSEQ multiplex PCR, lists solely in-frame clones and lacks some. The data hold 65,000 or so clones, with approximately 80% observed a single time. This clone has a single count. This receptor was obtained from a young man with COVID-19, enrolled during active disease. This chain uses TRBV18 with TRBJ2-3; weak D call: TRBD2 (6 bases). The specimen was peripheral blood. CDR3 region: CASSQAGSTDTQYF. The CDR3 bases are TGTGCCAGCTCTCAAGCGGGCAGCACAGATACGCAGTATTTT.